This TCR beta chain was obtained from a study of T cells in Graves' hyperthyroidism and ophthalmopathy. Germline V lookup: CDR1 SNHLY, CDR2 FYNNEI. V lost 1 base to trimming and J lost 4 bases, with 12 bases between them. CDR3 length: 15 residues. Study findings and constraints: The model foresaw ophthalmopathy a median approximately 6.3 months prior to onset. Clonotypes that were expanded in thyroid above 0.001 mostly appeared in blood too.

A roughly 10 ml volume of fresh peripheral blood provided the PBMCs. Template material for amplifying TCR beta CDR3 regions consisted of RNA transcripts. HTBI primers were the set used in a first-round RT-PCR of the TCR CDR3. TCRdb independently ran MiXCR on the multiplex PCR reads; one entry per CDR3 protein. In the table there are 500,000 or so distinct CDR3 sequences, about 16% of which are singletons. In its sample, this clonotype was seen many times. Its specificity is not known. The specimen sequenced was blood. This sequence was found in a woman under 40 with Graves' ophthalmopathy. V usage is TRBV2 and J usage is TRBJ2-3; tentative D call: TRBD2 (7 bases). The CDR3 nucleotides are TGTGCCAGCAGTGAAGGGGGGGGGCAGGCAGATACGCAGTATTTT. Protein sequence: CASSEGGGQADTQYF.